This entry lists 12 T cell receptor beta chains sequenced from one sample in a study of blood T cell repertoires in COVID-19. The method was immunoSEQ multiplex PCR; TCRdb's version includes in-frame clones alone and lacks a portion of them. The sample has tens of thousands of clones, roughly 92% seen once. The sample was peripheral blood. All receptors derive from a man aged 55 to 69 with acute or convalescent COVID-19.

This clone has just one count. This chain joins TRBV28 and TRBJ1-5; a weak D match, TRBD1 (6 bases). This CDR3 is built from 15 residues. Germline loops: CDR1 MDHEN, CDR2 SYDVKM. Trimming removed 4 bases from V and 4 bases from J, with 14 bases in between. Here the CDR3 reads CASSWVRTANQPQHF. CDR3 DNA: TGTGCCAGCAGTTGGGTTCGGACAGCTAATCAGCCCCAGCATTTT.

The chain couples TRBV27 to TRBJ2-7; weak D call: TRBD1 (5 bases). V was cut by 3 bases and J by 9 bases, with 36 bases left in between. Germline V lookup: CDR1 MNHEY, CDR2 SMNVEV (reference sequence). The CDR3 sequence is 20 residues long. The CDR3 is CASSFPLWGAIHLCGFGQYV. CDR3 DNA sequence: TGTGCCAGCAGTTTTCCCCTCTGGGGCGCAATCCACCTTTGTGGGTTTGGGCAGTACGTC.

CDR3: CASSAASASGRLGETQYF. DNA of the CDR3: TGTGCCAGTAGTGCCGCCTCGGCTAGCGGGAGATTGGGAGAGACCCAGTACTTC. The rearrangement links TRBV19 to TRBJ2-5; 10 nucleotides line up with TRBD2. Germline trimming cut 5 bases from V and 4 bases from J; bases unmatched to any gene: 16. Germline-derived CDR1 and CDR2 are LNHDA and SQIVND (reference sequence). The CDR3 has 18 amino acids.

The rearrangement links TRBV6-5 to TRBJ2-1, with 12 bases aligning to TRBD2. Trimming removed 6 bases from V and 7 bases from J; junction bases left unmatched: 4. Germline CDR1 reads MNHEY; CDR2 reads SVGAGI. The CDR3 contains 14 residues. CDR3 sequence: CASRTSGRPNEQFF. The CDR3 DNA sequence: TGTGCCAGCAGGACTAGCGGGAGACCTAATGAGCAGTTCTTC.

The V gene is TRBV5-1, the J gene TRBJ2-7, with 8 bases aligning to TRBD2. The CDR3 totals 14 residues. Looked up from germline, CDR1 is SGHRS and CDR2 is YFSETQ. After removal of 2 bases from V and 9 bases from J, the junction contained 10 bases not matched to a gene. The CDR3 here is CASSLAGEVTVQYF. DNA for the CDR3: TGCGCCAGCAGCTTAGCGGGAGAGGTGACAGTGCAGTACTTC.

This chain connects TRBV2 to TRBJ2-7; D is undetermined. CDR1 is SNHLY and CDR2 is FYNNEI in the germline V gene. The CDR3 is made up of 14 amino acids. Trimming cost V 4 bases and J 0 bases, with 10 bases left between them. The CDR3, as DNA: TGTGCCAGCAGTGTAGTGGTAGCCTCCTACGAGCAGTACGTC. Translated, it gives CASSVVVASYEQYV.

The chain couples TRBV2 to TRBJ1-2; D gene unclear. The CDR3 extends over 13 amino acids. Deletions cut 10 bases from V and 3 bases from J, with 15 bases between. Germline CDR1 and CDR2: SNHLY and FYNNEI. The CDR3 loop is CAIKENTHYGYTF. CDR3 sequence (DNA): TGTGCCATCAAGGAGAATACCCACTATGGCTACACCTTC. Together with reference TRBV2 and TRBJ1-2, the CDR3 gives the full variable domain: EPEVTQTPSHQVTQMGQEVILRCVPISNHLYFYWYRQILGQKVEFLVSFYNNEISEKSEIFDDQFSVERPDGSNFTLKIRSTKLEDSAMYFCAIKENTHYGYTFGSGTRLTVV.

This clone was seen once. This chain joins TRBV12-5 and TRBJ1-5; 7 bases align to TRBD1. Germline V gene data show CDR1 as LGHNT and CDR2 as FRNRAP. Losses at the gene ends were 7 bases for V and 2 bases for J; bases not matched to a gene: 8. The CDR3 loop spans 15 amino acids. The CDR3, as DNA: TGTGCTAGTGCTACAGGGGATCTAGGCAATCAGCCCCAGCATTTT. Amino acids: CASATGDLGNQPQHF.

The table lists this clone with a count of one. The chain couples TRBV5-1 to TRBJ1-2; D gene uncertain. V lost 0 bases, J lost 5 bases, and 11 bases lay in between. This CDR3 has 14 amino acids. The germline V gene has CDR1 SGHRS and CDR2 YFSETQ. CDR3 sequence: CASSLVPGRYGYTF. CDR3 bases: TGCGCCAGCAGCTTGGTTCCGGGTCGGTATGGCTACACCTTC.

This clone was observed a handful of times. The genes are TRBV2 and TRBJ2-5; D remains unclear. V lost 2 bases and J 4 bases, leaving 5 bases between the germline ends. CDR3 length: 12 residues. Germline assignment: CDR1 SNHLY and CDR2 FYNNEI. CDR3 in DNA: TGTGCCAGCAGTGAACCTCCAGAGACCCAGTACTTC. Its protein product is CASSEPPETQYF.

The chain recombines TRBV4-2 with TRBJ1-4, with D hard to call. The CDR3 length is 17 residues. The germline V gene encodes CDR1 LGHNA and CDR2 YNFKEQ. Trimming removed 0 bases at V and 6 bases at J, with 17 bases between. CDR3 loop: CASSQDLGDYDDEKLFF. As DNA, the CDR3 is TGTGCCAGCAGCCAAGATCTTGGCGACTACGACGATGAAAAACTGTTTTTT.

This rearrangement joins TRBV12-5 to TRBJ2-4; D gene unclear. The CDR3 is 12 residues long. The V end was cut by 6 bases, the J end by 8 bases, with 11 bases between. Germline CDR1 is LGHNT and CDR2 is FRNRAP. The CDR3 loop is CASGASMDIQYF. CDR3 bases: TGTGCTAGTGGCGCGTCAATGGACATTCAGTACTTC.